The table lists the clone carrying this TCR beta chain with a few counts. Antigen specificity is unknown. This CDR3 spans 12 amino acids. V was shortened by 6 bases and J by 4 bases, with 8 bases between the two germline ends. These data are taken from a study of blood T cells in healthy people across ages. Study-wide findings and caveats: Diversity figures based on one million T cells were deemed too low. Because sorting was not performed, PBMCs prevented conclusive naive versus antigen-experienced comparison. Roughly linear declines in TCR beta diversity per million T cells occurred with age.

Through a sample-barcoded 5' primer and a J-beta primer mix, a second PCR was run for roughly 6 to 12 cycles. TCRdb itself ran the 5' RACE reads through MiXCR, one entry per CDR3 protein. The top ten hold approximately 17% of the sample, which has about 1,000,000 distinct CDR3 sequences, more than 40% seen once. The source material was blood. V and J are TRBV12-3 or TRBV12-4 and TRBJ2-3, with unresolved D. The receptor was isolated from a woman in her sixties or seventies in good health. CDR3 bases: TGTGCCAGCAGCCTAATCCCAGATACGCAGTATTTT. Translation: CASSLIPDTQYF.